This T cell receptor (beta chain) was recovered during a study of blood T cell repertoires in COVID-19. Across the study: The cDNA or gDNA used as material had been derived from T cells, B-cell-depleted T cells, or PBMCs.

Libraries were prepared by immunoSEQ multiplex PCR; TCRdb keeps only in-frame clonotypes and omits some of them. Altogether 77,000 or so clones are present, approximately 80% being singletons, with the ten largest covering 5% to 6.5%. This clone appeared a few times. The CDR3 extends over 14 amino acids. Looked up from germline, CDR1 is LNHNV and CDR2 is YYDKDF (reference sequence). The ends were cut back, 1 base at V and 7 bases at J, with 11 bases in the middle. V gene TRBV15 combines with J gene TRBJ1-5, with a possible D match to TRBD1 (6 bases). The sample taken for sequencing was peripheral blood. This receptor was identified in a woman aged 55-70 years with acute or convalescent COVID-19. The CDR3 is CATSRVRGRQPQHF. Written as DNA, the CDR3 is TGTGCCACCAGCAGAGTCAGGGGCCGCCAGCCCCAGCATTTT. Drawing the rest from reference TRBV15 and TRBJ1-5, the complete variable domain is DAMVIQNPRYQVTQFGKPVTLSCSQTLNHNVMYWYQQKSSQAPKLLFHYYDKDFNNEADTPDNFQSRRPNTSFCFLDIRSPGLGDTAMYLCATSRVRGRQPQHFGDGTRLSIL.